The following is a T cell receptor beta chain sequence with its context. Antigen: not known. The cDNA came from 5'RACE with 10-nucleotide random UMIs. TCRdb fed the 5' RACE reads into MiXCR, producing one record per CDR3 protein. Of 65,000 to 80,000 distinct CDR3 sequences in the sample, approximately 5% were seen once. The length of the CDR3 is 14 residues. J gave up 7 bases and V 5 bases, and 11 bases lay outside the gene matches. Germline V gene sequence: CDR1 DFQATT, CDR2 SNEGSKA (reference sequence). This sample was included in a study of neurological immune-mediated disorders. Study-wide points: The multiple sclerosis repertoire cluster had no clinical or MRI feature associated with it.

Sequencing used PBMCs. This rearrangement joins TRBV20-1 to TRBJ1-5, with 7 bases identical to TRBD1. The origin of this receptor is a woman aged 70 to 79 with multiple sclerosis. DNA of the CDR3: TGCAGTGCTCCAGACAGGGTAATCGCCCAGCCCCAGCATTTT. Amino acids: CSAPDRVIAQPQHF.